This TCR beta chain is drawn from a study of OX40 agonist ivuxolimab in advanced cancers. Study findings and constraints: There were also nonresponders showing low normalized T-cell clonal expansion.

Blood was sampled at baseline, cycle 4 day 1, and cycle 7 day 1. The ends were cut back, 5 bases at V and 3 bases at J, with 16 bases in the middle. Per germline, CDR1 SEHNR and CDR2 FQNEAQ (reference sequence). The CDR3 sequence is 16 residues long. Concerning this clone: Antigen: not known.

TCRdb keeps only in-frame clones here, not all; method: immunoSEQ multiplex PCR. Of over 15,000 clones detected, around 80% appear once; the ten largest clones hold around 45%. The V and J genes are TRBV7-9 and TRBJ1-4, with D uncertain. This receptor was taken from an adult with an advanced solid tumor such as melanoma, head and neck, liver or kidney cancer. The sample was CD4+ or CD8+ T cells sorted from blood, taken in a trial of the OX40 agonist ivuxolimab. The CDR3 is CASSHPEGPPNEKLFF. In nucleotides, the CDR3 is TGTGCCAGCAGCCATCCCGAAGGGCCCCCTAATGAAAAACTGTTTTTT.